The table lists the clone carrying this T cell receptor beta chain with a few counts. This record comes from a study of T cell repertoires in cytomegalovirus infection. TCRdb recomputed calls from the reads with MiXCR, one row per CDR3 protein. The sample contains about 300,000 distinct CDR3 sequences, 9.6% of which appear only once. Sequences were obtained from PBMCs. The TCR originated in a human donor in good health (CMV status not recorded). Some clones in this sample may be carry-over from other donors' samples.

DNA of the CDR3: TGTGCCAGCAGTCTTACCCAGATTCCCTACGAGCAGTACTTC. Protein sequence: CASSLTQIPYEQYF. The chain is built from TRBV7-9 and TRBJ2-7; D remains ambiguous. Germline CDR1 and CDR2: SEHNR and FQNEAQ (reference sequence). The CDR3 has 14 residues. The V and J ends lost 6 bases and 2 bases respectively, with 14 bases between them.